This TCR beta chain was recovered during a study of blood T cell repertoires in COVID-19. Background on the study: The samples span acute and convalescent COVID-19 from the United States, Italy and Spain. Nucleic acid was either cDNA or gDNA, and it came from T cells, B-cell-depleted T cells, or PBMCs.

Original handling: Estimated nucleated cell counts came from reference gene primer amplification. Assay used: immunoSEQ multiplex PCR; TCRdb lists only in-frame clones, some missing. V and J calls and clone size are those listed in that table; D and trimming were worked out from the DNA. The data show 70,000 to 80,000 clones, about 90% seen once. Sample: peripheral blood. The source of this sequence is an older man in a cohort sampled during active COVID-19.

The CDR3 coding sequence is TGTGCCAGCAAGGAGCGGGGGGTCACAGATACGCAGTATTTT. It translates to CASKERGVTDTQYF. J is TRBJ2-3 and V is TRBV5-6, with 9 bases matching TRBD2. The ends lost 6 bases at V and 2 bases at J; junction bases unmatched: 4. The V gene's germline CDR1 is SGHDT and CDR2 YYEEEE. The CDR3 is 14 amino acids. Complete variable domain (other parts from reference TRBV5-6 and TRBJ2-3): DAGVTQSPTHLIKTRGQQVTLRCSPKSGHDTVSWYQQALGQGPQFIFQYYEEEERQRGNFPDRFSGHQFPNYSSELNVNALLLGDSALYLCASKERGVTDTQYFGPGTRLTVL.